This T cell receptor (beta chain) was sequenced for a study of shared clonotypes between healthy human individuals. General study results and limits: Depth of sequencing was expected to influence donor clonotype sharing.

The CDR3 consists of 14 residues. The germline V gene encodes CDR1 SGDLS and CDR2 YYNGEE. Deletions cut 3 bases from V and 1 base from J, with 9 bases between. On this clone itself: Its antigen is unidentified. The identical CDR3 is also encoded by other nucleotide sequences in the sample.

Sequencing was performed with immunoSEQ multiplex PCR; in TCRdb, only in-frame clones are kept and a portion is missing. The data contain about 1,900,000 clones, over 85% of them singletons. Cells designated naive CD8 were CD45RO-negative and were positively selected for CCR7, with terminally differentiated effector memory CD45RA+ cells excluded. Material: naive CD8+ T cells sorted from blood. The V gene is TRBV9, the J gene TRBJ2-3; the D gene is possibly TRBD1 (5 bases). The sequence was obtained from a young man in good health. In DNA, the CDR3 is TGTGCCAGCAGCGGGGGCCCGCGCACAGATACGCAGTATTTT. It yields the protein CASSGGPRTDTQYF.